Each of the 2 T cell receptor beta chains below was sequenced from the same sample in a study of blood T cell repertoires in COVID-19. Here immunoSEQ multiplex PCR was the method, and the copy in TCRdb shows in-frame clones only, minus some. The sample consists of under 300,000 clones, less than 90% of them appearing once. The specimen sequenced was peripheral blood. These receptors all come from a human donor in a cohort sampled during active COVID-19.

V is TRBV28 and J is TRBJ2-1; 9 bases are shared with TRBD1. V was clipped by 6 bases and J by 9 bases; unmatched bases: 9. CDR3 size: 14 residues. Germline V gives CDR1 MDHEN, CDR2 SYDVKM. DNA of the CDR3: TGTGCCAGCAGCACCGGGACAGGGCGGGGTGAGCAGTTCTTC. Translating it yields CASSTGTGRGEQFF.

The CDR3 coding sequence is TGTGCCAGCAGTAAGACACCAACTAATGAAAAACTGTTTTTT. This encodes CASSKTPTNEKLFF. The V call is TRBV28, the J call TRBJ1-4; unclear D gene. Germline values: CDR1 MDHEN, CDR2 SYDVKM. V lost 5 bases and J 0 bases, leaving 7 bases between the germline ends. The CDR3 totals 14 residues.